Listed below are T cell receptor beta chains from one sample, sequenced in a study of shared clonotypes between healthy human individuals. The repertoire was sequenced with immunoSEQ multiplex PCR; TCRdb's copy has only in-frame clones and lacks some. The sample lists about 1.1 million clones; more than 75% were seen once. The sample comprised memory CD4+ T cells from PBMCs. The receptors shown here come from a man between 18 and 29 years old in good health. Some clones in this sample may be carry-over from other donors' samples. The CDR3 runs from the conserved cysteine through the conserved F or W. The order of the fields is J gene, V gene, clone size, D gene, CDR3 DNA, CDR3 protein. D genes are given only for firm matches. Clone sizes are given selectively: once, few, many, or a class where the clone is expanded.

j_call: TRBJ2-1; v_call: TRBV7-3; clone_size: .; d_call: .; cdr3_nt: TGTGCCAGCAGTCCCCTCGGGGGTTCCTACAATGAGCAGTTCTTC; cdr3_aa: CASSPLGGSYNEQFF
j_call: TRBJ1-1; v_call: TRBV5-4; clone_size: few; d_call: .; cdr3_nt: TGTGCCAGCAGCCGAGTGGCGACTGAAGCTTTCTTT; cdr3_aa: CASSRVATEAFF
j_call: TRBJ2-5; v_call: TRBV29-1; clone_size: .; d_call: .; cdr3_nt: TGCAGCGTTGGGTCAGAGGAGACCCAGTACTTC; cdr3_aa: CSVGSEETQYF
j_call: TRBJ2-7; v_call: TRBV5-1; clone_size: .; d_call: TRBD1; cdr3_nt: TGCGCCAGCAGCTTACAGGGGCCGGGGTACGAGCAGTACTTC; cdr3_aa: CASSLQGPGYEQYF
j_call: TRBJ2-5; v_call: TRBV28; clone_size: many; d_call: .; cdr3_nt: TGTGCCAGCAGTTTCGGGATGTTAGAGACCCAGTACTTC; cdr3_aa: CASSFGMLETQYF
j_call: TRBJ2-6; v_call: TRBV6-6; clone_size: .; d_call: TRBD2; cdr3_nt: TGTGCCAGCGGGCCAGCGGGGGGCTCTGGGGCCAACGTCCTGACTTTC; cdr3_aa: CASGPAGGSGANVLTF
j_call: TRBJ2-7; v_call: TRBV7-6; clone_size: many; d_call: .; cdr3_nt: TGTGCCAGCAGCTTAGCGCCCCGCGGAGAGCAGTACTTC; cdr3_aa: CASSLAPRGEQYF
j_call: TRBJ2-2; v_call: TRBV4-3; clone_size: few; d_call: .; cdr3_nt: TGCGCCAGCAGCCGACCAACCGGGGAGCTGTTTTTT; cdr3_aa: CASSRPTGELFF
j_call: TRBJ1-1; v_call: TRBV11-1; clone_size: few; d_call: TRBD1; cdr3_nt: TGTGCCAGCAGCGAGAACAGGGGAGACACTGAAGCTTTCTTT; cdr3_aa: CASSENRGDTEAFF
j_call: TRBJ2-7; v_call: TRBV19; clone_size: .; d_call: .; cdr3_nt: TGTGCCAGTAGTATGTCGGGTTTTAGCTCCTACGAGCAGTACTTC; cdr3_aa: CASSMSGFSSYEQYF
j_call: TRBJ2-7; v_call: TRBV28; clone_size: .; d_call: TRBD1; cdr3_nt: TGTGCCAGCAGTTATCAGTGGGGACAGGGGCACTACGAGCAGTACTTC; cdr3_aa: CASSYQWGQGHYEQYF
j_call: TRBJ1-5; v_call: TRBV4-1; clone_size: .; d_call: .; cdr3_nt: TGCGCCAGCAGCCAAGTATGGGGGCAGCCCCAGCATTTT; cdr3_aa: CASSQVWGQPQHF
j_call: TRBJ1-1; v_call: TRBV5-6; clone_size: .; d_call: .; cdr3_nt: TGTGCCAGCAGCTCCCTCCGTTGGGGAGAAGTGAACACTGAAGCTTTCTTT; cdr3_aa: CASSSLRWGEVNTEAFF
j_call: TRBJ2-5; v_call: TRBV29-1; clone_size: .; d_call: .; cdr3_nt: TGCAGCGTATGGACAGGGCGGGAGCAGTACTTC; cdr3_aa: CSVWTGREQYF
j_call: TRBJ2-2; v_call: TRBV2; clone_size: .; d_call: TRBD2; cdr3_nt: TGTGCCAGCAGTGAGCGTGCGGGGGGAGCGAACACCGGGGAGCTGTTTTTT; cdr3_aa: CASSERAGGANTGELFF
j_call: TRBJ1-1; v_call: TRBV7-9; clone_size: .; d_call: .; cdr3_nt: TGTGCCAGCAGCACCTGGGGGACTGAAGCTTTCTTT; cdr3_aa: CASSTWGTEAFF
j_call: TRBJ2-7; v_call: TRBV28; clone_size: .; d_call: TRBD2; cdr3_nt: TGTGCCACCGCGGCGTCCATCGGGACTAGCTCCTACGAGCAGTACTTC; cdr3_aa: CATAASIGTSSYEQYF
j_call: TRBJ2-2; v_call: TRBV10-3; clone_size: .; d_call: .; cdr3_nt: TGTGCCATCAGTGGAGGGGTTTCAACCGGGGAGCTGTTTTTT; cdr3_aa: CAISGGVSTGELFF